The 20 T cell receptor beta chains below were found in one sample sequenced in a study of metastatic and nonmetastatic thyroid tumors. Through MiXCR, TCRdb re-clonotyped the PCR reads. The table includes about 15,000 clones, 23% detected once. No treatment had been given to any patient before thyroid surgery. The specimen sequenced was tumor tissue. Receptors were obtained from a female donor with papillary thyroid cancer or a benign thyroid nodule (not recorded which). Some clones in this sample may be carry-over from other donors' samples.

The chain links TRBV13 to TRBJ1-2; 8 positions agree with TRBD1. Per the germline V gene, CDR1 is PRHDT and CDR2 is FYEKMQ (reference sequence). The J segment lost 5 bases and the V segment lost 4 bases, leaving 6 bases of the junction unmatched. This CDR3 comprises 14 residues. The CDR3 DNA reads TGTGCCAGCAGCTCACAGGGGGAAGGGTATGGCTACACCTTC. Translating it yields CASSSQGEGYGYTF. The whole variable domain, remainder taken from reference TRBV13 and TRBJ1-2, is AAGVIQSPRHLIKEKRETATLKCYPIPRHDTVYWYQQGPGQDPQFLISFYEKMQSDKGSIPDRFSAQQFSDYHSELNMSSLELGDSALYFCASSSQGEGYGYTFGSGTRLTVV.

This clone has ten or more counts. The chain is built from TRBV6-1 and TRBJ1-5, with D unclear. The V end was cut by 6 bases, the J end by 0 bases, with 6 bases between. The CDR3 runs to 13 residues. Germline CDR1 and CDR2: MNHNS and SASEGT. The CDR3 is CASRSASNQPQHF. The CDR3 region has the DNA TGTGCCAGCAGATCGGCTAGCAATCAGCCCCAGCATTTT.

This clone was recorded many times. Other nucleotide sequences from this sample produce the same CDR3. This chain links TRBV2 with TRBJ2-1, with D perhaps TRBD2 (6 bases). V dropped 0 bases and J dropped 5 bases, with 14 bases sitting between them. The CDR3 totals 16 residues. Germline V gives CDR1 SNHLY, CDR2 FYNNEI. This chain's CDR3 is CASSEASGTLNNEQFF. The DNA for the CDR3 is TGTGCCAGCAGTGAAGCCTCCGGGACTCTAAACAATGAGCAGTTCTTC.

This clone has a count of ten or more. The chain carries TRBV5-8 and TRBJ1-3; D unresolved. Looked up from germline, CDR1 is SGHTS and CDR2 is YDEGEE. This CDR3 has 13 residues. Between the trimmed V and J ends, which lost 6 bases and 0 bases, there was a span of 7 bases. The CDR3 nucleotides read TGTGCCAGCAACCGGGACTCTGGAAACACCATATATTTT. As protein: CASNRDSGNTIYF.

This clone is medium-sized by share. This chain joins TRBV6-2 or TRBV6-3 and TRBJ2-2, with 8 positions matching TRBD2. The germline gives CDR1 MNHEY, CDR2 SVGEGT. The CDR3 has 17 residues. After removal of 3 bases from V and 0 bases from J, the junction contained 6 bases not matched to a gene. CDR3 residues: CASSYGTSGTNTGELFF. The CDR3, as DNA: TGTGCCAGCAGTTATGGTACTAGCGGAACGAACACCGGGGAGCTGTTTTTT.

In its sample, this clone was seen many times. The rearrangement links TRBV19 to TRBJ2-3; 15 bases map to TRBD2. The germline V gene has CDR1 LNHDA and CDR2 SQIVND (reference sequence). V lost 9 bases, J lost 7 bases, and 2 bases stayed unmatched. The CDR3 loop spans 13 amino acids. CDR3 residues: CASGTSGRNTQYF. CDR3 bases: TGTGCCAGCGGGACTAGCGGGAGGAATACGCAGTATTTT.

Remarks on this clone: Since a much larger clone is just one base distant, this may be a read error. Other DNA variants within this sample encode the same CDR3. This chain joins TRBV30 and TRBJ2-5, with D maybe TRBD1 (6 bases). The V gene's germline CDR1 is GTSNPN and CDR2 SVGIG (reference sequence). Deletions cut 5 bases from V and 5 bases from J, with 15 bases between. The length of the CDR3 is 13 residues. CDR3 bases: TGTGCCTGGGCAACAGGGATTACGGAGACCCAGTACTTC. It translates to CAWATGITETQYF.

The CDR3 DNA follows: TGTGCCAGCAGTGGGTTGCTAGCGGGGTTCCACGAGCAGTACTTC. This translates into CASSGLLAGFHEQYF. This chain connects TRBV6-1 to TRBJ2-7; 9 bases agree with TRBD2. Germline CDR1 reads MNHNS; CDR2 reads SASEGT. V lost 4 bases and J lost 5; bases outside the gene matches: 9. CDR3 size: 15 residues.

J is TRBJ1-5 and V is TRBV30; TRBD1 aligns across 9 bases. CDR3 length: 16 amino acids. V lost 0 bases and J lost 1; bases outside the gene matches: 4. The V gene's germline CDR1 is GTSNPN and CDR2 SVGIG (reference sequence). The CDR3 sequence: CAWSVRDRGSNQPQHF. The CDR3 DNA sequence: TGTGCCTGGAGTGTGAGAGACAGGGGGAGCAATCAGCCCCAGCATTTT.

Concerning this clone: Compared with germline, one end of the junction differs, possibly owing to a read error. V is TRBV6-2 or TRBV6-3 and J is TRBJ2-2; perhaps TRBD1 as D (5 bases). In germline, CDR1 is MNHEY, CDR2 SVGEGT. This CDR3 has 15 residues. CDR3 sequence (DNA): TGTGCCAGCAGGCCCGTGACAGCTCACACCTGGGAGCTGTTTTTT. Translating it yields CASRPVTAHTWELFF.

This clone showed up many times. The rearrangement joins TRBV20-1 to TRBJ2-5, with D perhaps being TRBD1 or TRBD2 (5 bases each). V lost 3 bases and J 4 bases, leaving 9 bases between the germline ends. The V gene's germline CDR1 is DFQATT and CDR2 SNEGSKA (reference sequence). There are 12 residues in the CDR3. Here the CDR3 DNA reads TGCAGTGCTAGCGGGACGGCAGAGACCCAGTACTTC. This sequence encodes CSASGTAETQYF.

J is TRBJ2-7 and V is TRBV5-1; D uncertain. The germline gives CDR1 SGHRS, CDR2 YFSETQ. CDR3 length: 13 residues. With 1 base removed from V and 0 bases from J, the gap between germline ends came to 5 bases. CDR3 in DNA: TGCGCCAGCAGCTTGACCGACTCCTACGAGCAGTACTTC. Translation: CASSLTDSYEQYF.

This chain's CDR3 is CSARFLTDNEQFF. CDR3 sequence (DNA): TGCAGTGCTAGATTCCTAACGGACAATGAGCAGTTCTTC. V gene TRBV20-1 combines with J gene TRBJ2-1; D gene unclear. The CDR3 covers 13 residues. V was clipped by 2 bases and J by 5 bases, with 10 bases between them. Germline CDR1 and CDR2: DFQATT and SNEGSKA (reference sequence).

This clone was detected many times. The chain employs TRBV14 and TRBJ2-5, with unresolved D. This CDR3 spans 12 amino acids. In germline, CDR1 is SGHDN, CDR2 FVKESK. Trimming took 0 bases from V and 9 from J, leaving 8 bases between them. The CDR3 protein is CASSQESRAQYF. The CDR3 coding sequence is TGTGCCAGCAGCCAAGAGAGTAGGGCCCAGTACTTC.

V usage is TRBV7-2 and J usage is TRBJ1-2; a possible D gene is TRBD1 (6 bases). This CDR3 comprises 16 residues. The V end was cut by 1 base, the J end by 3 bases, with 15 bases between. Per germline, CDR1 SGHTA and CDR2 FQGNSA. CDR3 coding DNA: TGTGCCAGCAGCTTAGTCGCGGGGGCGGCTTACTATGGCTACACCTTC. This sequence encodes CASSLVAGAAYYGYTF.

The genes are TRBV30 and TRBJ1-4, with D unresolved. Trimming cost V 1 base and J 0 bases, with 9 bases left between them. CDR1 GTSNPN and CDR2 SVGIG come from the germline V gene (reference sequence). This CDR3 is 15 amino acids long. The CDR3 reads CAWSGPGATNEKLFF. For the CDR3, the DNA is TGTGCCTGGAGTGGACCGGGAGCAACTAATGAAAAACTGTTTTTT.

The chain carries TRBV18 and TRBJ2-1, with 13 bases fitting TRBD2. This CDR3 spans 17 amino acids. Germline lookup yields CDR1 KGHSH and CDR2 LQKENI. J lost 7 bases, V lost 3 bases, and 9 bases had no gene match. CDR3 nucleotides: TGTGCCAGCTCACCGCTAGCTACTAGCGGGAGGGGGAATGAGCAGTTCTTC. As protein: CASSPLATSGRGNEQFF.

The chain carries TRBV5-1 and TRBJ2-6; 12 bases are shared with TRBD2. V lost 4 bases and J lost 2; bases outside the gene matches: 4. Germline CDR1 and CDR2: SGHRS and YFSETQ. There are 17 residues in the CDR3. The CDR3 nucleotides read TGCGCCAGCAGCCCTAGGACTAGCGGGACTGGGGCCAACGTCCTGACTTTC. Its protein is CASSPRTSGTGANVLTF. Drawing the rest from reference TRBV5-1 and TRBJ2-6, the complete variable domain is KAGVTQTPRYLIKTRGQQVTLSCSPISGHRSVSWYQQTPGQGLQFLFEYFSETQRNKGNFPGRFSGRQFSNSRSEMNVSTLELGDSALYLCASSPRTSGTGANVLTFGAGSRLTVL.

The chain is built from TRBV5-1 and TRBJ1-6; 8 bases agree with TRBD1. This CDR3 is 14 amino acids long. The J segment lost 9 bases and the V segment lost 6 bases, leaving 8 bases of the junction unmatched. Germline assignment: CDR1 SGHRS and CDR2 YFSETQ. DNA for the CDR3: TGCGCCAGCATCCCCGGACAGGGATGTTCACCCCTCCACTTT. It codes for CASIPGQGCSPLHF.

In its sample, this clone was seen many times. This chain uses TRBV3-1 with TRBJ1-6; 8 bases map to TRBD1. The junction had 9 bases not matched to a gene; V was cut back by 0 bases and J by 11 bases. Germline CDR1 reads LGHDT; CDR2 reads YNNKEL (reference sequence). CDR3 size: 16 residues. CDR3 nucleotides: TGTGCCAGCAGCCAAGATTTGAGGACAGGGTCTGCACCCCTCCACTTT. Amino acid sequence: CASSQDLRTGSAPLHF.